This T cell receptor beta chain came from a study of shared clonotypes between healthy human individuals. With regard to this clone: The antigen is undetermined.

V was pared by 3 bases and J by 3 bases, with 17 bases between. From germline, CDR1 is GTSNPN and CDR2 SVGIG (reference sequence). The CDR3 consists of 15 residues. Some clones are missing from TCRdb's copy, which holds only in-frame ones; the method was immunoSEQ multiplex PCR. Of about 2 million clones detected, just under 95% appear once; the ten largest clones hold 1% to 1.5%. Cells designated naive CD8 were CD45RO-negative and were positively selected for CCR7, with terminally differentiated effector memory CD45RA+ cells excluded. Overall study results and limits: Genetic and exposure-history diversity was limited by the few donors. Clonotypes shared by all four donors outscored non-shared clonotypes in generation probability.

The sequenced material came from naive CD8+ T cells sorted from blood. This receptor was obtained from a young man in good health. The chain is built from TRBV30 and TRBJ1-1, with D maybe TRBD1 (6 bases). Here the CDR3 DNA reads TGTGCCTGGAGCCTAACTAGGACAGTGCACACTGAAGCTTTCTTT. Residues: CAWSLTRTVHTEAFF.